Listed below are T cell receptor beta chains from one sample, sequenced in a study of cytomegalovirus exposure and HLA in healthy donors. The method was immunoSEQ multiplex PCR; TCRdb's version includes in-frame clones alone and lacks a portion of them. Among some 120,000 clones listed, around 80% were seen once. Sequences were obtained from PBMCs. All receptors derive from a man younger than 40 in good health and CMV-seropositive. Each CDR3 is given with its conserved first and last residue. A D gene is named only where the DNA matches it firmly. Size is omitted from some rows. Given values are once, few, many or a class for expanded clones.

clone_size	v_call	j_call	d_call	cdr3_aa	cdr3_nt
NA	TRBV19	TRBJ1-5	TRBD1	CASSAHRGRSNQPQHF	TGTGCCAGTAGTGCCCACAGGGGGCGAAGCAATCAGCCCCAGCATTTT
NA	TRBV28	TRBJ1-2	NA	CASSPPEGSYGYTF	TGTGCCAGCAGTCCCCCGGAAGGGAGCTATGGCTACACCTTC
NA	TRBV5-6	TRBJ2-7	NA	CASSLEPTSYEQYF	TGTGCCAGCAGCTTGGAACCGACATCCTACGAGCAGTACTTC
NA	TRBV25-1	TRBJ2-3	NA	CASSARGADTQYF	TGTGCCAGCAGTGCCCGCGGGGCAGATACGCAGTATTTT
once	TRBV6-6	TRBJ2-3	TRBD2	CASSLASGGVDTQYF	TGTGCCAGCAGTCTGGCTAGCGGGGGGGTGGATACGCAGTATTTT
NA	TRBV6-5	TRBJ1-1	NA	CASQHTPEAEAFF	TGTGCCAGCCAACACACCCCCGAAGCTGAAGCTTTCTTT
NA	TRBV9	TRBJ1-3	TRBD1	CASSLGTVGNTIYF	TGTGCCAGCAGCCTCGGGACAGTGGGAAACACCATATATTTT
NA	TRBV19	TRBJ1-2	NA	CASSIRQTYGYTF	TGTGCCAGTAGTATTAGACAGACCTATGGCTACACCTTC
once	TRBV10-3	TRBJ1-1	NA	CAISESRQSFEAFF	TGTGCCATCAGTGAGTCCCGACAGAGTTTTGAAGCTTTCTTT
once	TRBV2	TRBJ1-2	NA	CASRPQGDGYTF	TGTGCCAGCAGGCCCCAGGGTGATGGCTACACCTTC
NA	TRBV19	TRBJ2-2	TRBD2	CASSLIAGLLTGELFF	TGTGCCAGTAGTCTTATAGCGGGGCTCTTAACCGGGGAGCTGTTTTTT
NA	TRBV4-2	TRBJ1-5	TRBD1	CASSPQGALGQPQHF	TGTGCCAGCAGCCCGCAGGGGGCGCTTGGCCAGCCCCAGCATTTT
NA	TRBV25-1	TRBJ1-2	NA	CASSGQAGGYTF	TGTGCCAGCAGTGGGCAGGCGGGTGGCTACACCTTC
NA	TRBV7-8	TRBJ1-1	TRBD1	CASSPWSWDRANTEAFF	TGTGCCAGCAGCCCCTGGAGTTGGGACAGGGCTAACACTGAAGCTTTCTTT
few	TRBV2	TRBJ2-7	NA	CASSERRTDSYEQYF	TGTGCCAGCAGTGAGAGACGGACAGACTCCTACGAGCAGTACTTC
NA	TRBV5-1	TRBJ2-3	TRBD2	CASSAGLAGFGTDTQYF	TGCGCCAGCAGCGCAGGACTAGCGGGATTCGGCACAGATACGCAGTATTTT
NA	TRBV6-1	TRBJ2-3	TRBD2	CASSEGSAGGLDTQYF	TGTGCCAGCAGCGAAGGGTCGGCGGGGGGGCTGGACACGCAGTATTTT
NA	TRBV5-6	TRBJ1-2	NA	CASSIGLPSGYGYTF	TGTGCCAGCAGCATCGGACTCCCCTCAGGCTATGGCTACACCTTC
NA	TRBV19	TRBJ1-5	NA	CASSISHRGNQPQHF	TGTGCCAGTAGTATCTCTCACAGGGGCAATCAGCCCCAGCATTTT
few	TRBV11-2	TRBJ2-7	TRBD1	CASSHGQGRYEQYF	TGTGCCAGCAGCCACGGACAGGGGAGGTACGAGCAGTACTTC
few	TRBV11-3	TRBJ2-3	TRBD2	CASSLRGGTDTQYF	TGTGCCAGCAGCTTACGGGGGGGCACAGATACGCAGTATTTT
NA	TRBV7-2	TRBJ2-5	NA	CASSLSGGQETQYF	TGTGCCAGCAGCTTATCCGGGGGTCAAGAGACCCAGTACTTC
NA	TRBV27	TRBJ1-4	NA	CASSIRPGEKLFF	TGTGCCAGCAGTATAAGACCAGGGGAAAAACTGTTTTTT
NA	TRBV4-3	TRBJ2-2	TRBD2	CASSRTGTSGSEELFF	TGCGCCAGCAGCCGAACCGGGACTAGCGGGAGTGAGGAGCTGTTTTTT
NA	TRBV4-3	TRBJ2-4	NA	CASSQGPTGPKNSQYF	TGCGCCAGCAGCCAAGGCCCCACAGGGCCCAAAAACAGTCAGTACTTC